This T cell receptor beta chain was sequenced during a study of tumor and adjacent non-tumor tissue in lung cancer. This sample's RNA came from whole unsorted tissue. Chemotherapy-naive patients with new lung cancer underwent thoracic surgery in China, August–November 2014. CDR1 is SGHNT, CDR2 YENEEA, per germline. The CDR3 sequence is 16 residues long. TCRbeta libraries were built with three rounds of nested PCR, modified from ARM-PCR. MiXCR, run by TCRdb on the multiplex PCR reads, gives a single entry per CDR3 protein. The sample includes approximately 90,000 distinct CDR3 sequences, about 66% of them seen just once. A remark on this clonotype: A read error may produce the germline difference seen at one junction end.

The receptor was isolated from a man in his sixties or seventies with non-small cell lung cancer. Material for sequencing was lung tumor tissue. V is TRBV11-3 and J is TRBJ2-3; the D is unclear. CDR3: CASSLDSRSDADTQYF. CDR3 DNA sequence: TGTGCCAGCAGTTTAGATTCGCGGAGTGACGCAGATACGCAGTATTTT.